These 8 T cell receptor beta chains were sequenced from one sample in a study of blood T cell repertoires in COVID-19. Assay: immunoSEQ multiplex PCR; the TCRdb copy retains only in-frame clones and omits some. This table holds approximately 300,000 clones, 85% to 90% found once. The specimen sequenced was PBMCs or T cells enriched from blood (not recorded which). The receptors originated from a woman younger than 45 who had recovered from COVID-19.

The CDR3 loop reads CASSYSRRDHEQYF. The CDR3 nucleotides are TGTGCCAGCAGTTACTCCCGGAGGGACCACGAGCAGTACTTC. This sequence joins TRBV6-5 and TRBJ2-7; D perhaps matches TRBD2 (6 bases). From germline, CDR1 is MNHEY and CDR2 SVGAGI. Trimming stripped 0 bases from V and 5 bases from J, with 11 bases between. CDR3 length: 14 residues.

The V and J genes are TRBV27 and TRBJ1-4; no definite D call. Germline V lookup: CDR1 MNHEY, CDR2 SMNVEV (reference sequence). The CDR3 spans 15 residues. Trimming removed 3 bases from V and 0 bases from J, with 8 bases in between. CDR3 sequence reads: CASSFSQPTNEKLFF. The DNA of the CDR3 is TGTGCCAGCAGTTTTAGTCAACCAACTAATGAAAAACTGTTTTTT.

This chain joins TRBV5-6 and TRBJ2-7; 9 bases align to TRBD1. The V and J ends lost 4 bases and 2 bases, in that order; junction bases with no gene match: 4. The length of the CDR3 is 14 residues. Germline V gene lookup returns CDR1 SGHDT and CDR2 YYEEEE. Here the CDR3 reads CASSTGGSAYEQYF. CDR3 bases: TGTGCCAGCAGCACAGGGGGCAGCGCCTACGAGCAGTACTTC.

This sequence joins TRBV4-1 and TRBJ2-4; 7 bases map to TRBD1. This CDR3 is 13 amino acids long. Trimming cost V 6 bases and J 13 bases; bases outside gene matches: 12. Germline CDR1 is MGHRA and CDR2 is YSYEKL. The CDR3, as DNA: TGCGCCAGCAGTCGCACCCCCCAGGACAGGCAGTACTTC. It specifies CASSRTPQDRQYF.

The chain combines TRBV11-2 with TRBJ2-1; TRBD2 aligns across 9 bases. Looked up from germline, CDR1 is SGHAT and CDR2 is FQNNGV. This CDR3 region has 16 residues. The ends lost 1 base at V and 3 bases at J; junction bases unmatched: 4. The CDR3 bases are TGTGCCAGCAGCTTAGCCACTAGCGGGTACTACAATGAGCAGTTCTTC. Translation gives CASSLATSGYYNEQFF.

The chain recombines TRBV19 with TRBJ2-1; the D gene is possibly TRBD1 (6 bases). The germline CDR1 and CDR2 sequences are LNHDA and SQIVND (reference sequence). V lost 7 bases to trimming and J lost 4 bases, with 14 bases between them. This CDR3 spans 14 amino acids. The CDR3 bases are TGTGCCAGTAACAGGGCTAGATTATACAATGAGCAGTTCTTC. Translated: CASNRARLYNEQFF. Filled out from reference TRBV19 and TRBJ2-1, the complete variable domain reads DGGITQSPKYLFRKEGQNVTLSCEQNLNHDAMYWYRQDPGQGLRLIYYSQIVNDFQKGDIAEGYSVSREKKESFPLTVTSAQKNPTAFYLCASNRARLYNEQFFGPGTRLTVL.

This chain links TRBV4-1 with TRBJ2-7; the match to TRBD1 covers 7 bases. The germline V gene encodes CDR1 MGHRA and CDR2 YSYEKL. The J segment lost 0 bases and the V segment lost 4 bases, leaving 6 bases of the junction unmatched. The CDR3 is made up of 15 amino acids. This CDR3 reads CASSLRTGNSYEQYF. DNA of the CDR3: TGCGCCAGCAGCCTCCGGACAGGAAACTCCTACGAGCAGTACTTC.

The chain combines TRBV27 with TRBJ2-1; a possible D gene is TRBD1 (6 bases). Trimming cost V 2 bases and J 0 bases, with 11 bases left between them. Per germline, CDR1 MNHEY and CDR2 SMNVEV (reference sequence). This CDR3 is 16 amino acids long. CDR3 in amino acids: CASSLAGEYSYNEQFF. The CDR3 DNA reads TGTGCCAGCAGTTTAGCAGGGGAATACTCCTACAATGAGCAGTTCTTC.